The 10 T cell receptor beta chains below all came from one sample that was sequenced in a study of blood T cell repertoires in COVID-19. The protocol was immunoSEQ multiplex PCR, while the TCRdb copy is restricted to in-frame clones and leaves out a portion. The table has 250,000 or so clones, 86% seen once. The sequenced material came from PBMCs or T cells enriched from blood (not recorded which). Receptors originate from a woman aged 45 to 65 who had recovered from COVID-19.

This clone appeared once. V usage is TRBV7-9 and J usage is TRBJ1-5; D ambiguous. Trimming cost V 5 bases and J 2 bases, with 16 bases left between them. This CDR3 is 16 amino acids long. CDR1 and CDR2 from the germline V gene are SEHNR and FQNEAQ (reference sequence). The CDR3 region has the DNA TGTGCCAGCAGCCCCCCGGGTTGGGTTGGCAATCAGCCCCAGCATTTT. Residues: CASSPPGWVGNQPQHF.

The V gene is TRBV28, the J gene TRBJ2-7; TRBD2 matches 8 bases. With 5 bases clipped from V and 4 bases from J, the junction kept 16 bases outside the gene matches. Germline-derived CDR1 and CDR2 are MDHEN and SYDVKM. CDR3 length: 17 residues. DNA of the CDR3: TGTGCCAGCAGTCTCCGAGGGGGGCTAGCGGGCGTATACGAGCAGTACTTC. Translation gives CASSLRGGLAGVYEQYF.

V and J are TRBV5-1 and TRBJ1-2; D may be TRBD1 (6 bases). The CDR3 extends over 14 amino acids. The V gene's germline CDR1 is SGHRS and CDR2 YFSETQ. The V and J ends lost 0 bases and 6 bases respectively, with 12 bases between them. DNA for the CDR3: TGCGCCAGCAGCTTGGTTTTGGGGGGGCATGGCTACACCTTC. Its protein product is CASSLVLGGHGYTF.

The chain recombines TRBV12-5 with TRBJ2-2; the match to TRBD1 covers 7 bases. The CDR3 loop spans 15 amino acids. Trimming took 7 bases from V and 4 from J; bases not matched to a gene: 9. Germline assignment: CDR1 LGHNT and CDR2 FRNRAP. In nucleotides, the CDR3 is TGTGCTAGTGCCCCTTCACAGGGGCTCACCGGGGAGCTGTTTTTT. Protein sequence: CASAPSQGLTGELFF.

The chain uses TRBV6-2 or TRBV6-3 and TRBJ1-1, with TRBD1 matching 7 bases. This CDR3 region has 17 residues. Trimming cost V 0 bases and J 1 base; bases outside gene matches: 8. CDR1 is MNHEY, CDR2 SVGEGT, per germline. In DNA form, the CDR3 reads TGTGCCAGCAGTTACTCTGAGGGGGCGCGAGGGAACACTGAAGCTTTCTTT. Translation gives CASSYSEGARGNTEAFF.

The chain carries TRBV18 and TRBJ1-1; TRBD1 might be the D (5 bases). Germline V gives CDR1 KGHSH, CDR2 LQKENI. This CDR3 contains 13 residues. V dropped 6 bases and J dropped 4 bases, with 12 bases sitting between them. The CDR3 coding sequence is TGTGCCAGCTCGGTGGGAGGGGCCACTGAAGCTTTCTTT. Encoded protein: CASSVGGATEAFF.

V is TRBV28 and J is TRBJ1-2; no reliable D call. The CDR3 contains 12 residues. Germline V gene lookup returns CDR1 MDHEN and CDR2 SYDVKM. V gave up 8 bases and J gave up 8 bases, with 15 bases separating them. The CDR3 spells CASAVRYKGYTF. The DNA of the CDR3 is TGTGCCAGCGCGGTAAGATACAAGGGCTACACCTTC.

This clone was recorded only once. This chain joins TRBV4-1 and TRBJ1-6; 7 bases map to TRBD1. This CDR3 region has 15 residues. The V and J ends lost 2 bases and 9 bases, in that order; junction bases with no gene match: 7. Germline V gives CDR1 MGHRA, CDR2 YSYEKL. CDR3 in amino acids: CASSQPPAGGSPLHF. In DNA form, the CDR3 reads TGCGCCAGCAGCCAACCCCCGGCAGGGGGTTCACCCCTCCACTTT.

CDR3 nucleotides: TGTGCCAGCAGGACTAGCCTAACTGGGCCCCAGCATTTT. Its protein is CASRTSLTGPQHF. The chain carries TRBV2 and TRBJ1-5, with D unresolved. The germline V gene has CDR1 SNHLY and CDR2 FYNNEI. The CDR3 contains 13 residues. V was trimmed by 6 bases and J by 9 bases, leaving 15 bases between them. The variable domain in full, with the rest retrieved from reference TRBV2 and TRBJ1-5, is EPEVTQTPSHQVTQMGQEVILRCVPISNHLYFYWYRQILGQKVEFLVSFYNNEISEKSEIFDDQFSVERPDGSNFTLKIRSTKLEDSAMYFCASRTSLTGPQHFGDGTRLSIL.

This rearrangement joins TRBV5-1 to TRBJ1-2; a possible D gene is TRBD1 (5 bases). CDR3 length: 16 amino acids. Germline loops: CDR1 SGHRS, CDR2 YFSETQ. V lost 3 bases to trimming and J lost 4 bases, with 19 bases between them. The DNA of the CDR3 is TGCGCCAGCAGCTCGGACACAATCCGTGTGGGCTATGGCTACACCTTC. Translating gives CASSSDTIRVGYGYTF.